This TCR beta chain was sequenced in a study of blood T cell repertoires in COVID-19. TCRdb's table, derived via immunoSEQ multiplex PCR, lists solely in-frame clones and lacks some. The table records 130,000 or so clones, approximately 88% of them present only once. This clone has just a few counts. The V and J ends lost 1 base and 9 bases respectively, with 13 bases between them. Germline CDR1 and CDR2: SGHAT and FQNNGV. The CDR3 loop spans 13 amino acids. This rearrangement joins TRBV11-2 to TRBJ2-7, with D maybe TRBD1 (5 bases). Sequenced: peripheral blood. The clonotype was recovered from a man aged 45-65 years with acute or convalescent COVID-19. The CDR3 reads CASSLVAQDRQYF. The DNA of the CDR3 is TGTGCCAGCAGCTTAGTTGCCCAAGACAGGCAGTACTTC.